What follows describes a single TCR beta chain. Its antigen is unidentified. The sample is drawn from a study of cytomegalovirus exposure and HLA in healthy donors. This CDR3 has 13 amino acids. CDR1 SGHAT and CDR2 FQNNGV come from the germline V gene. Deletions cut 5 bases from V and 4 bases from J, with 11 bases between. Although they were nominally healthy when sampled, donors likely had unrecorded immune exposures. Study-wide findings and caveats: TCR beta V segments were, for the most part, productive about 87% or about 30% of the time in an earlier analysis. A further, later analysis showed that HLA-associated TCR beta chains (compared with equally common others) were more clonally expanded.

PCR was performed using 60 Vbeta and 13 Jbeta primers. Repertoires were generated with immunoSEQ multiplex PCR, while TCRdb's copy carries only in-frame clones and drops some. The table lists 99,000 or so clones, approximately 81% of them singletons, with under 1.5% in the top ten. The clonotype originates from a man aged 25-45 years in good health and CMV-seronegative. Sequencing was performed on PBMCs. V is TRBV11-2 and J is TRBJ1-1; unclear D gene. The CDR3 sequence is CASSPRRGTEAFF. CDR3 sequence (DNA): TGTGCCAGCAGCCCCAGAAGAGGCACTGAAGCTTTCTTT.